The 10 T cell receptor beta chains given below trace back to one sample, sequenced in a study of blood T cells in healthy people across ages. Primers used in a second PCR of roughly 7 to 11 cycles were a sample-barcoded 5' primer and a J-beta primer mix. TCRdb fed the 5' RACE reads into MiXCR, producing one record per CDR3 protein. The sample includes roughly 680,000 distinct CDR3 sequences, approximately 21% of them seen just once. Sequenced: blood. The receptors originated from a man in his 70s in good health.

This clonotype was found a few times. The genes are TRBV6-6 and TRBJ1-1; 7 nucleotides line up with TRBD1. The CDR3 contains 14 residues. Per the germline V gene, CDR1 is MNHNY and CDR2 is SVGAGI (reference sequence). With 10 bases clipped from V and 3 bases from J, the junction kept 11 bases outside the gene matches. The CDR3 protein is CATEGGTADTEAFF. The CDR3 coding sequence is TGTGCCACCGAGGGAGGGACAGCGGACACTGAAGCTTTCTTT.

This clonotype was picked up a small number of times. This chain uses TRBV2 with TRBJ2-7, with a possible D match to TRBD1 (5 bases). The germline gives CDR1 SNHLY, CDR2 FYNNEI. With 3 bases removed from V and 6 bases from J, the gap between germline ends came to 12 bases. This CDR3 is built from 13 residues. CDR3 DNA: TGTGCCAGCAGTGAGCCGGCTAGGGGCGAGCAGTACTTC. Translating it yields CASSEPARGEQYF.

The rearrangement joins TRBV10-3 to TRBJ2-1; 13 bases fit TRBD2. The DNA end is more similar to TRBJ2-5, so the J call may be wrong. There are 20 residues in the CDR3. Germline V gene sequence: CDR1 ENHRY, CDR2 SYGVKD. CDR3 in amino acids: CATGQGLLTSGGAEEKTQYF. The CDR3 DNA reads TGTGCCACCGGACAGGGCCTACTCACTAGCGGGGGGGCCGAGGAGAAGACCCAGTACTTC.

The chain employs TRBV3-1 and TRBJ2-1; TRBD1 agrees at 7 bases. CDR3 length equals 13 residues. Germline CDR1 is LGHDT and CDR2 is YNNKEL (reference sequence). V gave up 1 base and J gave up 9 bases; unmatched junction bases: 3. The CDR3 bases are TGTGCCAGCAGCCAAGCCAACAGGGGTGAGCAGTTCTTC. This gives the protein CASSQANRGEQFF.

This chain joins TRBV15 and TRBJ2-7; the D call may be TRBD1 or TRBD2 (5 bases each). The V gene's germline CDR1 is LNHNV and CDR2 YYDKDF (reference sequence). Trimming shortened V by 4 bases and J by 5 bases, and 15 bases separated the two germline ends. The CDR3 is made up of 14 amino acids. In DNA form, the CDR3 reads TGTGCCACCAGCATTTCCGGGGCTGGCGACGAGCAGTACTTC. This sequence encodes CATSISGAGDEQYF.

This clonotype has only a few counts. The rearrangement joins TRBV25-1 to TRBJ2-5; the match to TRBD2 covers 13 bases. Matching the DNA end better, TRBJ2-1 makes the J call doubtful. CDR1 is MGHDK and CDR2 is SYGVNS in the germline V gene. This CDR3 contains 16 residues. The CDR3 DNA sequence: TGTGCCAGCAGTGAATCCGGGACTAGCGGGATGGGTGAGCAGTTCTTC. Translated, it gives CASSESGTSGMGEQFF.

In its sample, this clonotype was seen a few times. At one end, the junction sequence differs from germline, possibly due to a read error. This chain joins TRBV9 and TRBJ1-2; D remains ambiguous. Germline V gene data show CDR1 as SGDLS and CDR2 as YYNGEE. The CDR3 has 13 residues. The CDR3 DNA reads TGTGCCAGCAGCGTATTCCAATCTTATGGCTGCACCTTC. This gives the protein CASSVFQSYGCTF. The variable domain in full, completed from reference TRBV9 and TRBJ1-2, reads DSGVTQTPKHLITATGQRVTLRCSPRSGDLSVYWYQQSLDQGLQFLIQYYNGEERAKGNILERFSAQQFPDLHSELNLSSLELGDSALYFCASSVFQSYGCTFGSGTRLTVV.

The chain is built from TRBV6-1 and TRBJ1-1; D perhaps matches TRBD1 (5 bases). Between the trimmed V and J ends, which lost 6 bases and 4 bases, there was a span of 12 bases. This CDR3 contains 13 residues. CDR1 and CDR2 (germline): MNHNS, SASEGT. In nucleotides, the CDR3 is TGTGCCAGCAGGGGGAGGGGTTTCACTGAAGCTTTCTTT. It translates to CASRGRGFTEAFF.

This clonotype was counted between two and nine times. V and J are TRBV12-3 or TRBV12-4 and TRBJ2-3; TRBD2 matches at 7 bases. The ends lost 1 base at V and 4 bases at J; junction bases unmatched: 5. The length of the CDR3 is 15 residues. CDR3 DNA sequence: TGTGCCAGCAGTTTAGGAGGGAGGGCCCCAGATACGCAGTATTTT. It codes for CASSLGGRAPDTQYF.

This chain uses TRBV20-1 with TRBJ1-2; tentatively, D is TRBD1 (5 bases). CDR1 is DFQATT and CDR2 is SNEGSKA in the germline V gene (reference sequence). V was pared by 2 bases and J by 5 bases, with 15 bases between. The CDR3 totals 14 residues. CDR3 nucleotide sequence: TGCAGTGCTAGATTACCACAGGACGGGTATGGCTACACCTTC. Protein sequence: CSARLPQDGYGYTF.